This entry lists 18 T cell receptor beta chains sequenced from one sample in a study of shared clonotypes between healthy human individuals. Sequencing was performed with immunoSEQ multiplex PCR; in TCRdb, only in-frame clones are kept and a portion is missing. The sample records around 690,000 clones, about 92% being singletons. The sequenced sample was memory CD8+ T cells from PBMCs. The subset: CD45RO+ cells pooled with CCR7-negative TemRA cells. All receptors come from a man younger than 35 in good health. Some clones in this sample may be carry-over from other donors' samples.

The chain links TRBV28 to TRBJ1-2; unclear D gene. Germline values: CDR1 MDHEN, CDR2 SYDVKM. This CDR3 has 14 amino acids. V was trimmed by 5 bases and J by 5 bases, leaving 15 bases between them. As DNA, the CDR3 is TGTGCCAGCAGTATCGAAGGATCAATTTATGGCTACACCTTC. Translating it yields CASSIEGSIYGYTF.

The chain links TRBV30 to TRBJ2-1; D is ambiguous. The germline V and J ends were trimmed by 3 bases and 5 bases, with 2 bases remaining between them. The CDR3 length is 10 residues. Germline CDR1 and CDR2: GTSNPN and SVGIG (reference sequence). The chain's CDR3 is CAWSHNEQFF. The CDR3, as DNA: TGTGCCTGGAGCCACAATGAGCAGTTCTTC.

The gene calls are TRBV27 and TRBJ1-2; TRBD1 matches at 8 bases. Germline V CDR1 and CDR2: MNHEY, SMNVEV (reference sequence). The CDR3 spans 15 residues. V shed 5 bases and J 2 bases; nucleotides not matched to a gene: 7. This chain's CDR3 is CASSPLTGVNYGYTF. CDR3 in DNA: TGTGCCAGCAGTCCCCTGACAGGGGTAAACTATGGCTACACCTTC.

This chain joins TRBV19 and TRBJ1-1; D is unclear. Trimming took off 9 bases at V and 0 bases at J, with 11 bases between the two ends. Germline CDR1 LNHDA, CDR2 SQIVND (reference sequence). The CDR3 has 13 amino acids. DNA of the CDR3: TGTGCCAGCGGGTGGGCGGTGAACACTGAAGCTTTCTTT. Translation: CASGWAVNTEAFF.

The chain uses TRBV10-2 and TRBJ2-5; D not resolved. The last part of the DNA fits TRBJ2-7 better; the J call may be wrong. Germline V gives CDR1 WSHSY, CDR2 SAAADI. The CDR3 length is 10 residues. The CDR3 loop reads CASWGHEQYF. In DNA, the CDR3 is TGCGCCAGCTGGGGTCACGAGCAGTACTTC.

Only a few counts were recorded for this clone. The rearrangement links TRBV25-1 to TRBJ1-4; D gene unclear. The V gene's germline CDR1 is MGHDK and CDR2 SYGVNS. V was pared by 4 bases and J by 4 bases, with 7 bases between. The CDR3 runs 13 residues. The DNA for the CDR3 is TGTGCCAGCAGTGTCGGGGTTAATGAAAAACTGTTTTTT. Protein: CASSVGVNEKLFF.

This chain joins TRBV5-3 and TRBJ2-7, with 7 bases identical to TRBD2. TRBV5-3 has ORF status, its function being uncertain. J gave up 2 bases and V 4 bases, and 3 bases lay outside the gene matches. The CDR3 is 13 amino acids. The CDR3 DNA is TGTGCCAGAAGCCTAGCGGTAGCCTACGAGCAGTACTTC. The encoded protein is CARSLAVAYEQYF.

Written as DNA, the CDR3 is TGTGCCAGCAGCTTACAACTAGCGGGAAGTCCCTACGAGCAGTACTTC. This gives the protein CASSLQLAGSPYEQYF. The V and J genes are TRBV7-9 and TRBJ2-7; 10 bases are a match to TRBD2. The CDR3 runs 16 residues. The V segment lost 2 bases and the J segment 2 bases; nucleotides outside the gene matches: 6. Per the germline V gene, CDR1 is SEHNR and CDR2 is FQNEAQ (reference sequence).

The chain has TRBV30 and TRBJ1-4, with 9 bases matching TRBD1. The CDR3 is 13 residues long. V trimming: 2 bases; J trimming: 8 bases; junction bases outside the gene matches: 3. Germline V lookup: CDR1 GTSNPN, CDR2 SVGIG (reference sequence). The CDR3 spells CAWSWDREEKLFF. Written as DNA, the CDR3 is TGTGCCTGGAGTTGGGACAGGGAGGAAAAACTGTTTTTT.

The chain's CDR3 is CASSPGLAGPYEQYF. CDR3 DNA: TGTGCCAGCAGCCCAGGACTAGCGGGACCCTACGAGCAGTACTTC. This sequence joins TRBV9 and TRBJ2-7; 12 nucleotides align to TRBD2. V lost 4 bases and J lost 2; bases outside the gene matches: 4. CDR3 length equals 15 residues. The germline V gene encodes CDR1 SGDLS and CDR2 YYNGEE.

J is TRBJ2-7 and V is TRBV7-6; D is ambiguous. With 3 bases removed from V and 6 bases from J, the gap between germline ends came to 15 bases. The CDR3 has 14 amino acids. Germline CDR1 and CDR2: SGHVS and FNYEAQ. CDR3 residues: CASSFRGPTGEQYF. The CDR3 DNA follows: TGTGCCAGCAGCTTCCGAGGTCCGACGGGCGAGCAGTACTTC.

The rearrangement links TRBV5-8 to TRBJ1-4; 7 positions agree with TRBD1. Germline V lookup: CDR1 SGHTS, CDR2 YDEGEE. V shed 9 bases, J shed 5 bases, and the junction held 13 bases outside the gene matches. This CDR3 is 15 amino acids long. The CDR3 protein is CATTPMGQPNEKLFF. Written as DNA, the CDR3 is TGTGCCACCACCCCAATGGGACAGCCGAATGAAAAACTGTTTTTT.

The rearrangement uses TRBV28 and TRBJ2-2; the match to TRBD2 covers 12 bases. The CDR3 has 19 amino acids. V trimming: 5 bases; J trimming: 0 bases; junction bases outside the gene matches: 10. Germline loops: CDR1 MDHEN, CDR2 SYDVKM. The CDR3 region has the DNA TGTGCCAGCAGTACCTTTCTAGCGGGAGGGCCAACGAACACCGGGGAGCTGTTTTTT. It translates to CASSTFLAGGPTNTGELFF.

The chain combines TRBV28 with TRBJ2-1; D is possibly TRBD2 (5 bases). This CDR3 has 15 amino acids. CDR1 is MDHEN and CDR2 is SYDVKM in the germline V gene. Trimming removed 3 bases from V and 4 bases from J, with 13 bases in between. This CDR3 reads CASSFRADNYNEQFF. The CDR3 DNA follows: TGTGCCAGCAGTTTCAGAGCGGATAATTACAATGAGCAGTTCTTC. Full variable domain (outside the CDR3, taken from reference TRBV28 and TRBJ2-1): DVKVTQSSRYLVKRTGEKVFLECVQDMDHENMFWYRQDPGLGLRLIYFSYDVKMKEKGDIPEGYSVSREKKERFSLILESASTNQTSMYLCASSFRADNYNEQFFGPGTRLTVL.

The chain uses TRBV5-4 and TRBJ2-7, with a tentative D call TRBD1 (6 bases). This CDR3 comprises 13 residues. The germline CDR1 and CDR2 sequences are SGHNT and YYREEE (reference sequence). V lost 2 bases, J lost 2 bases, and 8 bases lay in between. The CDR3 DNA reads TGTGCCAGCAGCTTTTGGACAGCCTACGAGCAGTACTTC. Its translation: CASSFWTAYEQYF.

The CDR3 DNA reads as TGTGCCAGCAGCTCCGGTCCCTGGGACGAGCAGTACTTC. It encodes CASSSGPWDEQYF. V and J are TRBV13 and TRBJ2-7; D not certain. There are 13 residues in the CDR3. V shed 4 bases and J shed 5 bases, with 12 bases lying between them. Germline values: CDR1 PRHDT, CDR2 FYEKMQ (reference sequence).

In DNA, the CDR3 is TGTGCCAGCAGCTTAGTATCGGGACAGTCCTACAATGAGCAGTTCTTC. Translated, it gives CASSLVSGQSYNEQFF. The chain links TRBV7-2 to TRBJ2-1, with TRBD1 matching 7 bases. CDR1 is SGHTA and CDR2 is FQGNSA in the germline V gene. Unmatched junction bases numbered 4, after V lost 1 base and J lost 1 base. The CDR3 is 16 residues long.

The V and J genes are TRBV11-1 and TRBJ2-1; D may be TRBD1 (5 bases). Germline V gene lookup returns CDR1 SGHAT and CDR2 FQDESV (reference sequence). Trimming removed 3 bases at V and 5 bases at J, with 17 bases between. The CDR3 has 16 amino acids. CDR3 residues: CASSLGSQGTDNEQFF. The CDR3 nucleotides read TGTGCCAGCAGCTTGGGGTCCCAGGGTACCGACAATGAGCAGTTCTTC. The full variable domain, completed using reference TRBV11-1 and TRBJ2-1, is EAEVAQSPRYKITEKSQAVAFWCDPISGHATLYWYRQILGQGPELLVQFQDESVVDDSQLPKDRFSAERLKGVDSTLKIQPAELGDSAMYLCASSLGSQGTDNEQFFGPGTRLTVL.